The TCR beta chain under discussion was sequenced for a study of T cell responses to AZD1222 COVID-19 vaccine. CDR1 is SGHRS and CDR2 is YFSETQ in the germline V gene. This CDR3 is 14 amino acids long. V lost 3 bases and J lost 6; bases outside the gene matches: 5. About this clone: Its antigen is unknown.

Produced via immunoSEQ multiplex PCR; TCRdb's table is partial and in-frame only. The sample holds 100,000 to 130,000 clones; 75% to 90% are singletons and the top ten take 3.5% to 4.5%. Study-wide points: Spike regions recognized by vaccine-associated CD4 TCRs spanned the protein, led by 160-218 and 743-854. Receipt of two AZD1222 doses was followed by a rise in Spike-specific TCR breadth and depth.

V and J are TRBV5-1 and TRBJ2-1; 8 nucleotides align to TRBD1. The origin of this receptor is an adult in good health. This specimen consisted of peripheral blood, obtained on day 0 of AZD1222 vaccination. In DNA, the CDR3 is TGCGCCAGCAGCTCGGACAGGGTGCCCAATGAGCAGTTCTTC. Residues: CASSSDRVPNEQFF.